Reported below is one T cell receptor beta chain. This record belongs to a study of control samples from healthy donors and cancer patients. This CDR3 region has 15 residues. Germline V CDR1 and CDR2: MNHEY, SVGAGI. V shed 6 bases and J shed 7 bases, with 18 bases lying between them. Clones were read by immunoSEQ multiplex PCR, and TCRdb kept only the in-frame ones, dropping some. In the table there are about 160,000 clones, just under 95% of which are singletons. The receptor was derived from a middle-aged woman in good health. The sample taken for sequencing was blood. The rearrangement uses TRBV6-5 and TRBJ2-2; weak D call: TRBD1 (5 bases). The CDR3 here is CASRTLGVRGGELFF. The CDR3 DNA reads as TGTGCCAGCAGGACCCTAGGGGTTCGAGGCGGGGAGCTGTTTTTT.